This T cell receptor (beta chain) emerged from a study of blood T cell repertoires in COVID-19. Across the study: Acute and convalescent COVID-19 samples came from the United States, Italy and Spain. T cells, B-cell-depleted T cells, or PBMCs supplied cDNA or gDNA.

CDR1 and CDR2 from the germline V gene are SGHAT and FQNNGV. Trimming at V came to 3 bases and at J to 7 bases, leaving 14 bases not matched to a gene. CDR3 length: 17 residues. Authors' analysis steps: How many nucleated cells were present was estimated from reference gene primer amplification. Repertoires were generated with immunoSEQ multiplex PCR, while TCRdb's copy carries only in-frame clones and drops some. V, J and clone size derive from that table, while D and trimming were established from the DNA sequence. The sample shows 95,000 to 150,000 clones, about 74% of them seen only once. The chain joins TRBV11-2 to TRBJ2-3; TRBD1 aligns across 9 bases. The TCR comes from a man aged 55-75 years with acute or convalescent COVID-19. Input material: peripheral blood. In DNA form, the CDR3 reads TGTGCCAGCAGCTTGTTGGGGACAGGGTCAGACACTCATACGCAGTATTTT. Translated, it gives CASSLLGTGSDTHTQYF.